The rows below give T cell receptor beta chains drawn from one sample of a study of T cells in Graves' hyperthyroidism and ophthalmopathy. One entry per CDR3 protein, called by TCRdb with MiXCR from the multiplex PCR reads. The table has some 760,000 distinct CDR3 sequences, 14% seen once. The specimen sequenced was blood. The receptors originated from a woman under 30 with Graves' hyperthyroidism. Each CDR3 is given with its conserved first and last residue. D genes are given only for firm matches. Where a row states a size, it is once, few, many or the class of an expanded clone; other rows omit it.

j_gene | abundance | d_gene | v_gene | CDR3nt | CDR3aa
TRBJ1-6 | many | NA | TRBV12-3/TRBV12-4 | TGTGCCAGCAGTTTAGTGGCCGGCTATAATTCACCCCTCCACTTT | CASSLVAGYNSPLHF
TRBJ2-7 | few | TRBD1 | TRBV20-1 | TGCAGTGCTAGACCCTTGGACAGGGGACACGAGCAGTACTTC | CSARPLDRGHEQYF
TRBJ2-1 | many | TRBD2 | TRBV18 | TGTGCCAGCTCACCCTTAGCGGGAGGGGGCTACAATGAGCAGTTCTTC | CASSPLAGGGYNEQFF
TRBJ2-3 | NA | TRBD2 | TRBV20-1 | TGCAGTGCCATGACTAGCGGAGGGGCAGATACGCAGTATTTT | CSAMTSGGADTQYF
TRBJ1-2 | NA | NA | TRBV19 | TGTGCCAGTAGCCGAGCGTCGGGGGGCTACACCTTC | CASSRASGGYTF
TRBJ1-5 | few | NA | TRBV6-1 | TGTGCCAGCAGCGCGATGTCGGGGTTCGATCAGCCCCAGCATTTT | CASSAMSGFDQPQHF
TRBJ2-7 | many | TRBD1 | TRBV28 | TGTGCCAGCAGTCGGGACAGGGCCTTCTACAGCTCCTACGAGCAGTACTTC | CASSRDRAFYSSYEQYF
TRBJ2-1 | many | TRBD2 | TRBV20-1 | TGCAGTGTACCCTTGAGCGGGAGAGGATCCTACAATGAGCAGTTCTTC | CSVPLSGRGSYNEQFF
TRBJ2-3 | NA | TRBD2 | TRBV24-1 | TGTGCCACCACCAGCGGGAGGTCGGGAGATACGCAGTATTTT | CATTSGRSGDTQYF
TRBJ2-3 | many | NA | TRBV30 | TGTGCCTGGATCTCGGCAGATACGCAGTATTTT | CAWISADTQYF
TRBJ2-7 | many | NA | TRBV11-2 | TGTGCCAGCAGCCCCAGCCCAGGGATCGACGAGCAGTACTTC | CASSPSPGIDEQYF
TRBJ2-4 | few | TRBD1 | TRBV11-2 | TGTGCCAGCAGCTCGCGACAGGGGGCAGGCAAAAACATTCAGTACTTC | CASSSRQGAGKNIQYF
TRBJ1-3 | few | NA | TRBV18 | TGTGCCAGCTCACCACCCTCACCCTCTGGAAACACCATATATTTT | CASSPPSPSGNTIYF
TRBJ1-4 | NA | NA | TRBV20-1 | TGCAGTGCTAGAGCGGACAGCTATGAAAAACTGTTTTTT | CSARADSYEKLFF
TRBJ1-1 | many | NA | TRBV20-1 | TGCAGTGCTAGAAAGGGTTTTTTGTTGAACACTGAAGCTTTCTTT | CSARKGFLLNTEAFF
TRBJ2-7 | few | TRBD2 | TRBV6-2/TRBV6-3 | TGTGCCAGCAGTTACTGGGAGGGCCACCACGAGCAGTACTTC | CASSYWEGHHEQYF
TRBJ2-3 | NA | TRBD2 | TRBV6-2/TRBV6-3 | TGTGCCAGCAGTTACTCGCTAGGTAGCGGGGGTAGCACAGATACGCAGTATTTT | CASSYSLGSGGSTDTQYF
TRBJ2-3 | many | NA | TRBV20-1 | TGCAGTGCTACCGGCGTAGCGGCTAGCACAGATACGCAGTATTTT | CSATGVAASTDTQYF
TRBJ2-7 | few | TRBD2 | TRBV7-9 | TGTGCCAGCTCCGATGGCGGACTAGCGGGAGGCCCCTTTCCCTACGAGCAGTACTTC | CASSDGGLAGGPFPYEQYF
TRBJ2-2 | many | TRBD1 | TRBV11-2 | TGTGCCAGCAGCTTATGGTCAGCTCGACAGGGGACGAACACCGGGGAGCTGTTTTTT | CASSLWSARQGTNTGELFF
TRBJ2-1 | NA | TRBD1 | TRBV6-2/TRBV6-3 | TGTGCCAGCAGTGACAACCGGGACAGGGCCTACAATGAGCAGTTCTTC | CASSDNRDRAYNEQFF
TRBJ2-3 | few | NA | TRBV6-2/TRBV6-3 | TGTGCCAGCAGTTACTCGACGAAGGGGACGCAGTATTTT | CASSYSTKGTQYF
TRBJ2-1 | many | NA | TRBV20-1 | TGCAGTGCTGAGGACAGAGGGGAGTACAATGAGCAGTTCTTC | CSAEDRGEYNEQFF